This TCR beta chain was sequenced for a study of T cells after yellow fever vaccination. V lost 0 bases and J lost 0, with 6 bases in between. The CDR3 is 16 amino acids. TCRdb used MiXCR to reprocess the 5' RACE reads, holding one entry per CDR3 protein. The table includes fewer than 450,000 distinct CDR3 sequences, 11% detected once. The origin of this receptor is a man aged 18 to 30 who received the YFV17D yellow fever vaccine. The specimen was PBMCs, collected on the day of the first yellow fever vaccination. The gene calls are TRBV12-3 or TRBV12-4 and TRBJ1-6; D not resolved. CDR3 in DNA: TGTGCCAGCAGTTTAGCGGGGAGCTCCTATAATTCACCCCTCCACTTT. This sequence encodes CASSLAGSSYNSPLHF.